The clone carrying this T cell receptor (beta chain) was seen repeatedly, ten times or more. This record comes from a study of early T cells in non-severe SARS-CoV-2 infection. TCRdb itself ran the 5' RACE reads through MiXCR, one entry per CDR3 protein. The table has roughly 61,000 distinct CDR3 sequences, 10% to 11% seen once; the top ten hold 1.7%. The TCR was taken from an adult who was a healthcare worker with PCR-confirmed SARS-CoV-2 infection or an uninfected control (not recorded which). Sequencing input: whole blood.

The CDR3 sequence: CASSYDRVGEDTEAFF. The CDR3, as DNA: TGTGCCAGCAGTTACGACAGGGTGGGTGAGGACACTGAAGCTTTCTTT. The rearrangement links TRBV6-2 or TRBV6-3 to TRBJ1-1, with 7 bases aligning to TRBD1. This CDR3 has 16 amino acids. The junction had 9 bases not matched to a gene; V was cut back by 2 bases and J by 3 bases. Germline CDR1 and CDR2: MNHEY and SVGEGT.